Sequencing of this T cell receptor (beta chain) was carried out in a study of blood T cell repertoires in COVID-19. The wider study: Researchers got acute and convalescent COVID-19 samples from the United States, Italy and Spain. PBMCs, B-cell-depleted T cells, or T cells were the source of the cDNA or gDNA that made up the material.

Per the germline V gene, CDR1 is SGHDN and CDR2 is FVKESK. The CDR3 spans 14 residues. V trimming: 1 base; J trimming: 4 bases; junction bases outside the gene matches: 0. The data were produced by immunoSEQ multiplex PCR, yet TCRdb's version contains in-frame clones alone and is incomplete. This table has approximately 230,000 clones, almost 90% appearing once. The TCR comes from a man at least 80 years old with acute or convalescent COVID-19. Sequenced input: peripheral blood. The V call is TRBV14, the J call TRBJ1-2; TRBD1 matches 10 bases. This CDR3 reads CASSQGDRGYGYTF. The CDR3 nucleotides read TGTGCCAGCAGCCAAGGGGACAGGGGCTATGGCTACACCTTC.